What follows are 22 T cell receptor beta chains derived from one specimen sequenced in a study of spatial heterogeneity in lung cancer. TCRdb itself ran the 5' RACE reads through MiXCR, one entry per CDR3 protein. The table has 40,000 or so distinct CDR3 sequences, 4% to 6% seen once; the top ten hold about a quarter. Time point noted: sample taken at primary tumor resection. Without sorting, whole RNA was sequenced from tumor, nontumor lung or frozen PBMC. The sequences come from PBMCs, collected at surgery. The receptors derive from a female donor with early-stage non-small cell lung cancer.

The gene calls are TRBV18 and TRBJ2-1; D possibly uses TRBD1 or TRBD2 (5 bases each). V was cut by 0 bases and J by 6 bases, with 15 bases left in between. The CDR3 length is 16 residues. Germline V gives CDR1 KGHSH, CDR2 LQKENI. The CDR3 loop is CASSPPGPRLINEQFF. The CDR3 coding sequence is TGTGCCAGCTCACCACCGGGACCACGACTCATCAATGAGCAGTTCTTC.

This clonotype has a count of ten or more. The CDR3 reads CASSPQDSYEQYF. For the CDR3, the DNA is TGTGCCAGCAGCCCACAGGACTCCTACGAGCAGTACTTC. V and J are TRBV7-9 and TRBJ2-7; TRBD1 might be the D (5 bases). CDR3 size: 13 residues. V was clipped by 5 bases and J by 0 bases, with 8 bases between them. Germline loops: CDR1 SEHNR, CDR2 FQNEAQ (reference sequence).

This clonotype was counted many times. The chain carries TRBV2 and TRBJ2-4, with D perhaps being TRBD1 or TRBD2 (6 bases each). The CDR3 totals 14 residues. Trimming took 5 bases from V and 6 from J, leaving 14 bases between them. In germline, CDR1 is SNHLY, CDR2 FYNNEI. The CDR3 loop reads CASSHRTAGNIQYF. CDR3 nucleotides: TGTGCCAGCAGTCATCGGACAGCGGGAAACATTCAGTACTTC.

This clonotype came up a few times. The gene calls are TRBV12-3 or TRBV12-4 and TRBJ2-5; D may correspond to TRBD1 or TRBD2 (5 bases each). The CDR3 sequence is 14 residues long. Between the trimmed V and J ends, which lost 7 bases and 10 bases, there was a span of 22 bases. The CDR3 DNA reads TGTGCCAGCACCTCAAGGGGAGTGGGAGAGGGCCAGTACTTC. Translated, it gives CASTSRGVGEGQYF.

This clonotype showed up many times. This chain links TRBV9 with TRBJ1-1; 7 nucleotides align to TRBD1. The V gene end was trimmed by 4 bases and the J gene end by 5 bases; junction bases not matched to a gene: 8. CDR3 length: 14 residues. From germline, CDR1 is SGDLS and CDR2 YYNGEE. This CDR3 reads CASSLQGTGTEAFF. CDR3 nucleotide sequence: TGTGCCAGCAGCCTACAGGGGACGGGGACTGAAGCTTTCTTT.

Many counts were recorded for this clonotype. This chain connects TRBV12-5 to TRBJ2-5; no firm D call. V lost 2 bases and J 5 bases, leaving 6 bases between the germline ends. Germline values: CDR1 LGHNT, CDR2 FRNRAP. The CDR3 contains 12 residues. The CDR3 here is CASGLFGETQYF. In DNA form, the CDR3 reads TGTGCTAGTGGTTTGTTTGGGGAGACCCAGTACTTC.

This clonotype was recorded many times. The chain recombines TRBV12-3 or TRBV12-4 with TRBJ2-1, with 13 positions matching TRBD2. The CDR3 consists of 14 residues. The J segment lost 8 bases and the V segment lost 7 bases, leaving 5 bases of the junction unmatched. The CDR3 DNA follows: TGTGCCAGCAAACTAGCGGGGGGGCTCCATGAGCAGTTCTTC. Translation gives CASKLAGGLHEQFF.

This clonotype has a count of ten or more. The CDR3, as DNA: TGTGCCAGCAGCATAATGCCGACAGGGGCCGAGCAGTACTTC. It specifies CASSIMPTGAEQYF. The V call is TRBV11-2, the J call TRBJ2-7; 8 positions match TRBD1. The CDR3 runs to 14 residues. CDR1 and CDR2 (germline): SGHAT, FQNNGV. Unmatched junction bases numbered 9, after V lost 5 bases and J lost 6 bases.

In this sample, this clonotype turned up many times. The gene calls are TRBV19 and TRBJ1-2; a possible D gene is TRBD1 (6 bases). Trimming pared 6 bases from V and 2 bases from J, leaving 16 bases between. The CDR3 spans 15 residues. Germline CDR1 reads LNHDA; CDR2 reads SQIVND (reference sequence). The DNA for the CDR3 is TGTGCCAGTAGCCTCGGGACACCACGCAACTATGGCTACACCTTC. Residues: CASSLGTPRNYGYTF.

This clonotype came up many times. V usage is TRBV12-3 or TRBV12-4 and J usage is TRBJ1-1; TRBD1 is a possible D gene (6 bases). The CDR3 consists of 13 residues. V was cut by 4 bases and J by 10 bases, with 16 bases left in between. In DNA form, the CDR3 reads TGTGCCAGCAGTTATGGGGGCCGGGGGGTAGCTTTCTTT. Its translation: CASSYGGRGVAFF.

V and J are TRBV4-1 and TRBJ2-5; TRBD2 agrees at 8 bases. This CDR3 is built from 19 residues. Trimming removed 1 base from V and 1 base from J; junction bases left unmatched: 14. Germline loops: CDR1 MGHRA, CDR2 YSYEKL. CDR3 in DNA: TGCGCCAGCAGCCAAGCCCTGGGTTGGTCGGGGGGGCGCCAAGAGACCCAGTACTTC. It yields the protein CASSQALGWSGGRQETQYF.

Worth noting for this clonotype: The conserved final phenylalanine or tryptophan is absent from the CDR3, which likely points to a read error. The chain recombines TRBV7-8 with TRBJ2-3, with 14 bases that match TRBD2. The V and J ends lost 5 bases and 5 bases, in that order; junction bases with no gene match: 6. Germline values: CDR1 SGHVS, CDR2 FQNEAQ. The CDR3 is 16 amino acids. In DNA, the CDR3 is TGTGCCAGCAGCCGTTCGGGGACTAGCGGGGGAGATACGCAGTATTCT. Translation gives CASSRSGTSGGDTQYS.

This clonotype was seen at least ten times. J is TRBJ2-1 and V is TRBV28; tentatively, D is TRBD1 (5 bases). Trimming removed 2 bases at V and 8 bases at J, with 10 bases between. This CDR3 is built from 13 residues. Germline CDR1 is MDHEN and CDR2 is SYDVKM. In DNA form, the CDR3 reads TGTGCCAGCAGTTTACAGGGAATCGATGAGCAGTTCTTC. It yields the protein CASSLQGIDEQFF.

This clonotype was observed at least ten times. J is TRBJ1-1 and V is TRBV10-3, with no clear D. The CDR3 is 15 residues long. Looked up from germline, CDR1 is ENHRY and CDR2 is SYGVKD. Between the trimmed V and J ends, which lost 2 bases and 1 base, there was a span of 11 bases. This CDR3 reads CAISEGRGRNTEAFF. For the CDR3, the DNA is TGTGCCATCAGTGAGGGGCGAGGGAGGAACACTGAAGCTTTCTTT.

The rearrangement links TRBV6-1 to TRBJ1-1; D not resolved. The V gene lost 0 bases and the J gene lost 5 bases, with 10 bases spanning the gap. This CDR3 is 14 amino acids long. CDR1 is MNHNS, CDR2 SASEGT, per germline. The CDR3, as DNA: TGTGCCAGCAGTGAAGCTGGGGTAAGAACTGAAGCTTTCTTT. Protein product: CASSEAGVRTEAFF.

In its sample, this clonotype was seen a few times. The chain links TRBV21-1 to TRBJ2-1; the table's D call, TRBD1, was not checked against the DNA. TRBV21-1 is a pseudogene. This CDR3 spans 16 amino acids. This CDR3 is CASSTPGRDEDNEQFF. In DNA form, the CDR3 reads TGTGCCAGCAGCACCCCGGGGCGGGACGAGGACAATGAGCAGTTCTTC.

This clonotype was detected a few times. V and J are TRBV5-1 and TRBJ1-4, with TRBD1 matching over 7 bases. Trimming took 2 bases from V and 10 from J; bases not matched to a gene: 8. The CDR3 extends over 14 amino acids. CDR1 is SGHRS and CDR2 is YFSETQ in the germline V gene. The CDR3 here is CASSFRGGSGKLFF. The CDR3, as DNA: TGCGCCAGCAGCTTTCGAGGGGGCAGCGGAAAACTGTTTTTT. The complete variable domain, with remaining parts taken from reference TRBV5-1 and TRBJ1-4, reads KAGVTQTPRYLIKTRGQQVTLSCSPISGHRSVSWYQQTPGQGLQFLFEYFSETQRNKGNFPGRFSGRQFSNSRSEMNVSTLELGDSALYLCASSFRGGSGKLFFGSGTQLSVL.

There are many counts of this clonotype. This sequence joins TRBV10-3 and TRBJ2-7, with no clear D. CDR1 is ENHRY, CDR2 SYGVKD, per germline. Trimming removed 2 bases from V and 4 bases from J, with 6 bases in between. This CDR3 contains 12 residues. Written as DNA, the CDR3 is TGTGCCATCAGTGAGATCGCTTACGAGCAGTACTTC. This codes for CAISEIAYEQYF.

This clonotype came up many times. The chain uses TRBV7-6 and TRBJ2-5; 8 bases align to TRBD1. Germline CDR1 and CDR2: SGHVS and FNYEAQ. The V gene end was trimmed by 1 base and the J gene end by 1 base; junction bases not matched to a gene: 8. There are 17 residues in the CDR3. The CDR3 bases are TGTGCCAGCAGCTTAGGAGTTTACAGGGGGGCCCAAGAGACCCAGTACTTC. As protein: CASSLGVYRGAQETQYF.

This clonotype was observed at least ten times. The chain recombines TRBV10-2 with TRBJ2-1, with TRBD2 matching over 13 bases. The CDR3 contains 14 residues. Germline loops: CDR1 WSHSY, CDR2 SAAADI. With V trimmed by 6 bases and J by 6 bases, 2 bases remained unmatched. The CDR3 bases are TGCGCCAGCAGGACTAGCGGGGGGACCAATGAGCAGTTCTTC. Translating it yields CASRTSGGTNEQFF.

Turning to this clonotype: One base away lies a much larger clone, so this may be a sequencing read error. The CDR3 DNA reads as TGTGCCAGCAGCCCCGGACGGCGATTAGTCAAAAACATTCAGTACTTC. This codes for CASSPGRRLVKNIQYF. The chain employs TRBV12-3 or TRBV12-4 and TRBJ2-4, with no clear D. The CDR3 length is 16 residues. With 6 bases removed from V and 3 bases from J, the gap between germline ends came to 18 bases.

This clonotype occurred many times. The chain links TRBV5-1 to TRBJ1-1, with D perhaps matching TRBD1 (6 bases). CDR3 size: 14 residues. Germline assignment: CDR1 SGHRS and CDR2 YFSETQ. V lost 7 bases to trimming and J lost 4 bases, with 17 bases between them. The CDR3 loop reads CASSLLAGVTEAFF. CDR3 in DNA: TGCGCCAGCTCCTTATTGGCAGGGGTCACTGAAGCTTTCTTT.